The 4 T cell receptor beta chains in this list originate from one sample, sequenced in a study of metastatic and nonmetastatic thyroid tumors. TCRdb re-called clones via MiXCR from the PCR reads. Of about 20,000 clones in the sample, around 11% were seen once. Every patient was untreated before thyroid surgery. Sample: blood. These receptors all stem from a female donor with papillary thyroid cancer or a benign thyroid nodule (not recorded which). Some clones in this sample may be carry-over from other donors' samples.

This clone was seen many times. The gene calls are TRBV7-2 and TRBJ1-4; 9 nucleotides align to TRBD1. The J segment lost 8 bases and the V segment lost 2 bases, leaving 6 bases of the junction unmatched. This CDR3 is built from 15 residues. The V gene's germline CDR1 is SGHTA and CDR2 FQGNSA. CDR3 residues: CASSLPGQGSEKLFF. The DNA for the CDR3 is TGTGCCAGCAGCTTACCGGGACAGGGTTCCGAAAAACTGTTTTTT.

V gene TRBV6-2 or TRBV6-3 combines with J gene TRBJ2-2, with 11 bases lining up with TRBD1. This CDR3 has 16 residues. Germline loops: CDR1 MNHEY, CDR2 SVGEGT. V lost 7 bases to trimming and J lost 1 base; unmatched junction nucleotides: 5. CDR3 protein: CASMDRGPMNTGELFF. The DNA for the CDR3 is TGTGCCAGCATGGACAGGGGGCCGATGAACACCGGGGAGCTGTTTTTT.

Relative to its sample, this clone is medium-sized. This chain links TRBV25-1 with TRBJ2-3; no reliable D call. V was cut by 2 bases and J by 0 bases, with 12 bases left in between. Germline loops: CDR1 MGHDK, CDR2 SYGVNS. The CDR3 is 16 residues long. CDR3 sequence reads: CASSELGRQSTDTQYF. The CDR3 bases are TGTGCCAGCAGTGAACTGGGCCGGCAAAGCACAGATACGCAGTATTTT.

This clone was picked up a small number of times. This chain joins TRBV6-2 or TRBV6-3 and TRBJ1-2, with unresolved D. Germline V gene data show CDR1 as MNHEY and CDR2 as SVGEGT. V was pared by 2 bases and J by 1 base, with 5 bases between. The CDR3 consists of 13 residues. The CDR3 reads CASSYGFNYGYTF. In DNA, the CDR3 is TGTGCCAGCAGTTACGGATTTAACTATGGCTACACCTTC.